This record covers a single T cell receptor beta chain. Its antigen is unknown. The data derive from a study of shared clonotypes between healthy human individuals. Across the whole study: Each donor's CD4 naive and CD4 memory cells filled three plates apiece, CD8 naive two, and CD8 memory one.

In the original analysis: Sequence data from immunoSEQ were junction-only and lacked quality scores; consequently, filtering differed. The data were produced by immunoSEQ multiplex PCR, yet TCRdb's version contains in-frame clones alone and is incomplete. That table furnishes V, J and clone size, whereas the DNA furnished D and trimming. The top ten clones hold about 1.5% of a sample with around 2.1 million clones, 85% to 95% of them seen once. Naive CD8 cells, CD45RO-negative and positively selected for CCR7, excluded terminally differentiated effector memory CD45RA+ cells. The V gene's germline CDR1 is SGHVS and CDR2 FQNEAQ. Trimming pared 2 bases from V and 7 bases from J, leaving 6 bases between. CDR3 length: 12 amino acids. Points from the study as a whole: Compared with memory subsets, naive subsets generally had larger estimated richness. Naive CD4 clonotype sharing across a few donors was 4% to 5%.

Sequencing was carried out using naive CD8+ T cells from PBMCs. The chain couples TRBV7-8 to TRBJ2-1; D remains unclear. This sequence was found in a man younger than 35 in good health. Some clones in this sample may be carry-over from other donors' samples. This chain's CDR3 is CASSLQVNEQFF. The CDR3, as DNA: TGTGCCAGCAGCTTACAGGTTAATGAGCAGTTCTTC.